Sequencing of this T cell receptor (beta chain) was carried out in a study of CD8 T cells in Susac syndrome. TCR beta sequencing was performed on blood CD8+ and CD4+ T cells. Reverse transcription of about 0.45 to 1 ug RNA was carried out with random hexamers. The immunoSEQ assay covered 54 Vbeta and 13 Jbeta segments for CDR3. One entry per CDR3 protein, called by TCRdb with MiXCR from the immunoSEQ multiplex PCR reads. The data contain roughly 180,000 distinct CDR3 sequences, roughly 92% of them singletons. The V gene's germline CDR1 is MNHEY and CDR2 SMNVEV (reference sequence). V lost 7 bases, J lost 4 bases, and 19 bases lay in between. The CDR3 sequence is 15 residues long.

The specimen sequenced was CD4+ T cells from PBMCs. This TCR came from a human donor with multiple sclerosis. The chain recombines TRBV27 with TRBJ1-1; perhaps TRBD1 as D (5 bases). The CDR3 reads CASNRDPRRATEAFF. The CDR3 DNA is TGTGCCAGCAACCGGGACCCGCGTCGGGCCACTGAAGCTTTCTTT.